The 9 T cell receptor beta chains reported below all come from one sample, sequenced in a study of blood T cell repertoires in COVID-19. The table came from immunoSEQ multiplex PCR; TCRdb's copy has only in-frame clones and leaves some out. The data contain about 100,000 clones, 65% to 90% of them seen just once; the ten biggest clones take up 2% to 3%. Sequencing was done on a sample of PBMCs or T cells enriched from blood (not recorded which). These receptors were collected from a woman aged 50 to 60 who had recovered from COVID-19.

The genes are TRBV7-9 and TRBJ1-1; 7 bases fit TRBD1. This CDR3 region has 15 residues. After removal of 3 bases from V and 6 bases from J, the junction contained 10 bases not matched to a gene. CDR1 is SEHNR and CDR2 is FQNEAQ in the germline V gene (reference sequence). The CDR3 spells CASSFKTAGGPEAFF. The CDR3 bases are TGTGCCAGCAGCTTCAAGACTGCAGGGGGACCTGAAGCTTTCTTT.

This sequence joins TRBV20-1 and TRBJ2-7; perhaps TRBD1 as D (5 bases). Trimming took off 3 bases at V and 3 bases at J, with 9 bases between the two ends. Per the germline V gene, CDR1 is DFQATT and CDR2 is SNEGSKA (reference sequence). The CDR3 sequence is 12 residues long. The CDR3 region has the DNA TGCAGTGCTAGTCGACAGAACTACGAGCAGTACTTC. Amino acids: CSASRQNYEQYF.

This chain's CDR3 is CASSLQGVGEQFF. The CDR3 region has the DNA TGTGCCAGCAGTTTACAGGGCGTGGGCGAGCAGTTCTTC. This sequence joins TRBV28 and TRBJ2-1, with D tentatively TRBD1 (5 bases). Trimming removed 2 bases at V and 10 bases at J, with 12 bases between. This CDR3 comprises 13 residues. CDR1 and CDR2 from the germline V gene are MDHEN and SYDVKM.

The V and J genes are TRBV19 and TRBJ2-3; perhaps TRBD1 as D (5 bases). The germline V gene encodes CDR1 LNHDA and CDR2 SQIVND (reference sequence). CDR3 length: 17 amino acids. Trimming stripped 3 bases from V and 3 bases from J, with 19 bases between. The CDR3 protein is CASSISVGGRATDTQYF. The CDR3 nucleotides read TGTGCCAGTAGTATTTCAGTCGGTGGCAGGGCAACAGATACGCAGTATTTT.

The sample holds a few counts of this clone. The rearrangement joins TRBV6-1 to TRBJ1-6, with unresolved D. Per germline, CDR1 MNHNS and CDR2 SASEGT. The CDR3 consists of 14 residues. V dropped 0 bases and J dropped 10 bases, with 10 bases sitting between them. The CDR3 sequence: CASSEAGGPSPLHF. The CDR3 nucleotides are TGTGCCAGCAGTGAAGCAGGTGGGCCGTCACCCCTCCACTTT.

V and J are TRBV6-5 and TRBJ2-7, with a tentative D call TRBD1 (5 bases). CDR1 and CDR2 (germline): MNHEY, SVGAGI. V shed 6 bases and J shed 5 bases, with 17 bases lying between them. The CDR3 loop spans 14 amino acids. Here the CDR3 reads CASSASVRANEQYF. Here the CDR3 DNA reads TGTGCCAGCAGCGCTTCGGTCAGGGCTAACGAGCAGTACTTC.

The J gene is TRBJ2-7, the V gene TRBV13; perhaps TRBD2 as D (5 bases). V was clipped by 5 bases and J by 7 bases, with 18 bases between them. Germline V gene lookup returns CDR1 PRHDT and CDR2 FYEKMQ (reference sequence). The CDR3 runs to 14 residues. The CDR3 bases are TGTGCCAGCAGCCTAGTGTCGAGGGCCGGGGAGCAGTACTTC. It specifies CASSLVSRAGEQYF.

This CDR3 is CASSLFRGPPYEQFF. Here the CDR3 DNA reads TGTGCCAGCAGCTTATTCAGGGGCCCACCTTATGAGCAGTTCTTC. V usage is TRBV5-6 and J usage is TRBJ2-1; a weak D match, TRBD1 (6 bases). This CDR3 spans 15 amino acids. The ends were cut back, 2 bases at V and 8 bases at J, with 17 bases in the middle. Germline V lookup: CDR1 SGHDT, CDR2 YYEEEE. Based on the CDR3 plus reference TRBV5-6 and TRBJ2-1, the full variable domain is DAGVTQSPTHLIKTRGQQVTLRCSPKSGHDTVSWYQQALGQGPQFIFQYYEEEERQRGNFPDRFSGHQFPNYSSELNVNALLLGDSALYLCASSLFRGPPYEQFFGPGTRLTVL.

V usage is TRBV2 and J usage is TRBJ2-2; D is possibly TRBD1 (6 bases). The germline V and J ends were trimmed by 7 bases and 6 bases, with 6 bases remaining between them. This CDR3 is 11 amino acids long. Germline V gene sequence: CDR1 SNHLY, CDR2 FYNNEI. The chain's CDR3 is CASKGAGELFF. In DNA, the CDR3 is TGTGCCAGCAAGGGGGCCGGGGAGCTGTTTTTT.